Below, one T cell receptor beta chain is given with its context. Per germline, CDR1 SGHAT and CDR2 FQNNGV. V shed 1 base and J 1 base; nucleotides not matched to a gene: 7. There are 16 residues in the CDR3. The data belong to a study of blood T cells in healthy people across ages. Combining a sample-barcoded 5' primer with a J-beta primer mix, a second PCR ran for 7 to 11 cycles. TCRdb reanalysed the 5' RACE reads using MiXCR and keeps one entry per CDR3 protein. The sample holds under 2 million distinct CDR3 sequences, around 35% seen once. Sequencing was done on a sample of blood. V gene TRBV11-2 combines with J gene TRBJ2-7; 7 bases are a match to TRBD2. The TCR was taken from a woman in her twenties or thirties in good health. The CDR3, as DNA: TGTGCCAGCAGCTTAGCACGCGGGAGTTTTTCCTACGAGCAGTACTTC. Protein sequence: CASSLARGSFSYEQYF.